Here is one T cell receptor beta chain with its context. This sample was taken from a study of T cells in Graves' hyperthyroidism and ophthalmopathy. Per the germline V gene, CDR1 is MDHEN and CDR2 is SYDVKM. The CDR3 extends over 15 amino acids. V lost 3 bases, J lost 7 bases, and 18 bases lay in between. Amplification of TCR beta CDR3 regions used RNA as the template. During a first-round RT-PCR of the TCR CDR3, the HTBI primer set was used. From the multiplex PCR reads, TCRdb called clonotypes with MiXCR, one entry per CDR3 protein. Found here are 50,000 to 55,000 distinct CDR3 sequences, around half of them singletons; the top ten hold approximately 9.1%.

The specimen was blood. The chain joins TRBV28 to TRBJ2-5; D gene unclear. This TCR derives from a woman in her forties or fifties with Graves' ophthalmopathy. The DNA for the CDR3 is TGTGCCAGCAGTTTTGGAGCGTTATTAAAGGTGACCCAGTACTTC. It is translated as CASSFGALLKVTQYF. The entire variable domain, with the rest obtained from reference TRBV28 and TRBJ2-5, is as follows: DVKVTQSSRYLVKRTGEKVFLECVQDMDHENMFWYRQDPGLGLRLIYFSYDVKMKEKGDIPEGYSVSREKKERFSLILESASTNQTSMYLCASSFGALLKVTQYFGPGTRLLVL.